This T cell receptor (beta chain) was retrieved from a study of shared clonotypes between healthy human individuals. Sequencing used immunoSEQ multiplex PCR; TCRdb keeps in-frame clones, though not all of them. This table has about 1.1 million clones, 60% to 80% appearing once. About this clone itself: Other nucleotide sequences in the sample specify the same CDR3.

Sequenced: memory CD4+ T cells from PBMCs. Subset reported: CD45RA-negative fraction. This receptor was taken from a man aged 18 to 30 in good health. Some clones in this sample may be carry-over from other donors' samples.

The DNA of the CDR3 is TGTGCCACCAGCAGAGTCGGTCAGCCCCAGCATTTT. Its protein product is CATSRVGQPQHF. This chain links TRBV15 with TRBJ1-5; D is uncertain. The CDR3 is 12 amino acids. V dropped 1 base and J dropped 6 bases, with 4 bases sitting between them. In germline, CDR1 is LNHNV, CDR2 YYDKDF (reference sequence).